This entry is about one T cell receptor (beta chain). The method was immunoSEQ multiplex PCR; TCRdb's version includes in-frame clones alone and lacks a portion of them. Here the sample spans roughly 38,000 clones, approximately 92% being singletons. The sample is drawn from a study of T cell changes during pregnancy in multiple sclerosis. The sequenced sample was CD8+ T cells from peripheral blood mononuclear cells, obtained before pregnancy. The sequence was collected from a female donor with multiple sclerosis, enrolled in a pregnancy study.

CDR3 DNA sequence: TGTGCCATCAAACTGGCTTCAGGGGGCGAGCAGTACTTC. Its protein product is CAIKLASGGEQYF. The rearrangement joins TRBV10-3 to TRBJ2-7, with TRBD1 identical over 7 bases. CDR1 and CDR2 (germline): ENHRY, SYGVKD. There are 13 residues in the CDR3. J was trimmed by 6 bases and V by 7 bases; bases with no gene match: 9.